This T cell receptor beta chain was profiled in a study of cytomegalovirus exposure and HLA in healthy donors. General observations from the study: Earlier analysis yielded a pattern in which most TCR beta V segments were productive about 90% or about 30% of the time.

A word on this clone: No antigen is known for it.

It was with 60 Vbeta and 13 Jbeta primers that the PCR ran. The table came from immunoSEQ multiplex PCR; TCRdb's copy has only in-frame clones and leaves some out. The table includes about 160,000 clones, about 80% detected once. V was clipped by 2 bases and J by 7 bases; unmatched bases: 12. This CDR3 has 16 amino acids. Germline V gives CDR1 GTSNPN, CDR2 SVGIG (reference sequence). Sequencing was carried out using PBMCs. The sequence came from a girl aged 5-17 years in good health and CMV-seropositive. This chain uses TRBV30 with TRBJ2-1; TRBD2 matches 9 bases. This chain's CDR3 is CAWSPGLAPLRNEQFF. CDR3 nucleotides: TGTGCCTGGAGTCCGGGACTAGCTCCCCTGAGGAATGAGCAGTTCTTC.